The 15 T cell receptor beta chains reported below all come from one sample, sequenced in a study of blood T cell repertoires in COVID-19 (TCRdb year 2020). The library was prepared using the immunoSEQ multiplex PCR assay. TCRdb took over this immuneACCESS table, retaining in-frame rearrangements with V and J assigned. Such tables are incomplete; in checked studies, under half of the missing clones stem from an unresolved V gene, and the remainder is unexplained. Across this sample there are approximately 300,000 clones, with about 92% seen only once. Clones ranked in the top ten supply about a fifth of the sample. Sequencing was done on a sample of PBMCs or T cells enriched from blood (not recorded which). The receptor set was obtained from a woman younger than 45 who had recovered from COVID-19.

This rearrangement joins TRBV5-1 to TRBJ2-2; 9 bases fit TRBD1. The CDR3 is 14 residues long. Germline values: CDR1 SGHRS, CDR2 YFSETQ. J was trimmed by 3 bases and V by 5 bases; bases with no gene match: 2. In nucleotides, the CDR3 is TGCGCCAGCAGGAGGACAGGGGACACCGGGGAGCTGTTTTTT. Amino acids: CASRRTGDTGELFF.

The V and J genes are TRBV6-2 or TRBV6-3 and TRBJ1-3; D uncertain. V lost 6 bases to trimming and J lost 2 bases, with 8 bases between them. From germline, CDR1 is MNHEY and CDR2 SVGEGT. The length of the CDR3 is 13 residues. The CDR3 nucleotides read TGTGCCAGCAGCCGGCATCCTGGAAACACCATATATTTT. Translating it yields CASSRHPGNTIYF.

The V call is TRBV7-8, the J call TRBJ1-2; D may be TRBD1 (5 bases). The CDR3 covers 13 residues. Looked up from germline, CDR1 is SGHVS and CDR2 is FQNEAQ. Trimming pared 5 bases from V and 10 bases from J, leaving 17 bases between. CDR3 in DNA: TGTGCCAGCAGCCCCCGCGGGGACTTCGTCTACACCTTC. It encodes CASSPRGDFVYTF.

The rearrangement links TRBV25-1 to TRBJ1-2; D perhaps matches TRBD1 (6 bases). Germline V lookup: CDR1 MGHDK, CDR2 SYGVNS. V was pared by 1 base and J by 3 bases, with 9 bases between. The CDR3 runs to 14 residues. The CDR3 DNA is TGTGCCAGCAGTGAATCAACAGGGCACTATGGCTACACCTTC. It encodes CASSESTGHYGYTF.

The chain joins TRBV6-5 to TRBJ2-1; 10 bases are a match to TRBD1. The junction had 6 bases not matched to a gene; V was cut back by 2 bases and J by 8 bases. The length of the CDR3 is 15 residues. Germline values: CDR1 MNHEY, CDR2 SVGAGI. The chain's CDR3 is CASSYPGQGRDEQFF. The CDR3 nucleotides read TGTGCCAGCAGTTACCCGGGACAGGGGAGGGATGAGCAGTTCTTC.

This clone appeared once. The chain recombines TRBV28 with TRBJ1-5; no clear D. V shed 5 bases and J shed 11 bases, with 13 bases lying between them. The CDR3 spans 12 residues. Per the germline V gene, CDR1 is MDHEN and CDR2 is SYDVKM. DNA for the CDR3: TGTGCCAGCAGTGCCACGCCCGGGACCCAGCATTTT. Amino acid sequence: CASSATPGTQHF.

The chain recombines TRBV29-1 with TRBJ2-1, with 9 bases matching TRBD1. This CDR3 contains 14 residues. The V and J ends lost 6 bases and 3 bases, in that order; junction bases with no gene match: 6. Per germline, CDR1 SQVTM and CDR2 ANQGSEA. As DNA, the CDR3 is TGCAGCGTGACAGGGGGAGGCCTCTACAATGAGCAGTTCTTC. This encodes CSVTGGGLYNEQFF.

The rearrangement uses TRBV10-3 and TRBJ2-5, with D tentatively TRBD2 (8 bases). Germline-derived CDR1 and CDR2 are ENHRY and SYGVKD. This CDR3 spans 19 amino acids. The V gene lost 4 bases and the J gene lost 2 bases, with 26 bases spanning the gap. This CDR3 is CAISGGGDRAGVAQETQYF. DNA for the CDR3: TGTGCCATCAGTGGGGGCGGGGACAGAGCGGGAGTGGCGCAAGAGACCCAGTACTTC.

This clone was seen only once. The rearrangement joins TRBV27 to TRBJ1-1; D remains unclear. The germline CDR1 and CDR2 sequences are MNHEY and SMNVEV (reference sequence). The CDR3 has 13 residues. V lost 5 bases to trimming and J lost 0 bases, with 7 bases between them. The CDR3 is CASSRTVNTEAFF. DNA for the CDR3: TGTGCCAGCAGTAGAACTGTGAACACTGAAGCTTTCTTT.

V and J are TRBV15 and TRBJ1-1; possibly TRBD1 for D (5 bases). The CDR3 loop spans 15 amino acids. The V gene's germline CDR1 is LNHNV and CDR2 YYDKDF (reference sequence). V was trimmed by 0 bases and J by 1 base, leaving 9 bases between them. CDR3 amino acids: CATSREVTANTEAFF. The DNA for the CDR3 is TGTGCCACCAGCAGAGAGGTGACAGCGAACACTGAAGCTTTCTTT.

The V call is TRBV11-3, the J call TRBJ2-1, with D possibly TRBD2 on 6 matching bases. Trimming removed 0 bases from V and 2 bases from J, with 8 bases in between. Germline CDR1 reads SGHNT; CDR2 reads YENEEA. There are 15 residues in the CDR3. The DNA of the CDR3 is TGTGCCAGCAGCTTAGAGGGACTCACCTACAATGAGCAGTTCTTC. Translation: CASSLEGLTYNEQFF.

The rearrangement uses TRBV6-5 and TRBJ1-6; D may be TRBD1 (5 bases). CDR1 and CDR2 from the germline V gene are MNHEY and SVGAGI. The V end lost 6 bases, the J end lost 6 bases, and 6 bases lay between the germline ends. The CDR3 consists of 12 residues. CDR3 protein: CASRDSNSPLHF. For the CDR3, the DNA is TGTGCCAGCAGAGACAGTAATTCACCCCTCCACTTT.

This clone has just a few counts. The V call is TRBV4-2, the J call TRBJ1-4, with 9 bases lining up with TRBD1. The V gene's germline CDR1 is LGHNA and CDR2 YNFKEQ. The CDR3 length is 15 residues. V was clipped by 4 bases and J by 4 bases; unmatched bases: 4. Here the CDR3 reads CASSPRQGVNEKLFF. The CDR3 coding sequence is TGTGCCAGCAGCCCCCGACAGGGGGTTAATGAAAAACTGTTTTTT.

The chain has TRBV6-4 and TRBJ1-1, with TRBD1 matching over 9 bases. The CDR3 is 11 amino acids. J lost 11 bases, V lost 8 bases, and 6 bases had no gene match. Germline CDR1 and CDR2: MRHNA and SNTAGT. CDR3 protein: CASGYRGHAFF. The CDR3, as DNA: TGTGCCAGCGGCTACAGGGGGCATGCTTTCTTT.

J is TRBJ2-5 and V is TRBV6-4, with 10 positions matching TRBD2. CDR1 and CDR2 (germline): MRHNA, SNTAGT. This CDR3 spans 16 amino acids. V was clipped by 5 bases and J by 1 base; unmatched bases: 7. CDR3 residues: CASSFGLADLQETQYF. DNA of the CDR3: TGTGCCAGCAGTTTCGGACTAGCGGACCTCCAAGAGACCCAGTACTTC.